The 18 T cell receptor beta chains presented below share a single source sample, sequenced in a study of blood T cell repertoires in COVID-19. Libraries were prepared by immunoSEQ multiplex PCR; TCRdb keeps only in-frame clonotypes and omits some of them. The repertoire holds roughly 80,000 clones, 78% seen once, with 15% to 20% in the top ten. Material: peripheral blood. These TCRs come from a human donor in a cohort sampled during active COVID-19.

The rearrangement links TRBV4-1 to TRBJ1-1; D perhaps matches TRBD1 (5 bases). Germline V gene sequence: CDR1 MGHRA, CDR2 YSYEKL. V lost 3 bases to trimming and J lost 0 bases, with 8 bases between them. The CDR3 consists of 14 residues. The CDR3 loop is CASSHPGVNTEAFF. DNA for the CDR3: TGCGCCAGCAGCCACCCGGGGGTGAACACTGAAGCTTTCTTT.

The chain is built from TRBV7-8 and TRBJ2-2, with D tentatively TRBD1 (5 bases). The CDR3 extends over 16 amino acids. V was cut by 4 bases and J by 0 bases, with 12 bases left in between. Germline values: CDR1 SGHVS, CDR2 FQNEAQ. The CDR3 nucleotides read TGTGCCAGCAGCTCCCAGGGCGGTACGAACACCGGGGAGCTGTTTTTT. Translation: CASSSQGGTNTGELFF.

V and J are TRBV27 and TRBJ1-5, with 9 bases that match TRBD1. Germline CDR1 MNHEY, CDR2 SMNVEV (reference sequence). The CDR3 consists of 15 residues. V lost 5 bases, J lost 3 bases, and 5 bases stayed unmatched. The CDR3 nucleotides read TGTGCCAGCAGTCCCGGGACAGGGAACAATCAGCCCCAGCATTTT. Protein product: CASSPGTGNNQPQHF.

The gene calls are TRBV19 and TRBJ1-2; 9 bases match TRBD1. V shed 5 bases and J 3 bases; nucleotides not matched to a gene: 7. CDR1 LNHDA and CDR2 SQIVND come from the germline V gene (reference sequence). The CDR3 has 15 amino acids. The CDR3 region is CASSATGGVYYGYTF. As DNA, the CDR3 is TGTGCCAGTAGTGCCACAGGGGGCGTTTACTATGGCTACACCTTC.

About this clone: A much larger clone is a single base away; this may be a read error. The chain carries TRBV12-3 or TRBV12-4 and TRBJ2-7, with TRBD1 matching over 9 bases. The CDR3 contains 13 residues. Germline trimming cut 5 bases from V and 3 bases from J; bases unmatched to any gene: 2. This CDR3 reads CASSPGQGYEQYF. The CDR3 DNA reads TGTGCCAGCAGTCCGGGACAGGGCTACGAGCAGTACTTC.

In this sample, this clone turned up once. This chain joins TRBV6-4 and TRBJ2-4, with TRBD1 as a possible D gene (5 bases). Trimming took 7 bases from V and 5 from J, leaving 12 bases between them. The germline V gene encodes CDR1 MRHNA and CDR2 SNTAGT. CDR3 length: 13 amino acids. The CDR3 DNA sequence: TGTGCCAGCATAAGGGGTAGCCAAAACATTCAGTACTTC. Translating it yields CASIRGSQNIQYF.

This chain links TRBV19 with TRBJ2-1, with 7 nucleotides matching TRBD2. Unmatched junction bases numbered 4, after V lost 2 bases and J lost 0 bases. The germline CDR1 and CDR2 sequences are LNHDA and SQIVND (reference sequence). The CDR3 consists of 16 residues. CDR3 protein: CASSISGGGSYNEQFF. In nucleotides, the CDR3 is TGTGCCAGTAGTATAAGTGGGGGGGGCTCCTACAATGAGCAGTTCTTC.

The chain carries TRBV7-9 and TRBJ2-1; 11 bases map to TRBD2. Germline CDR1 and CDR2: SEHNR and FQNEAQ (reference sequence). Trimming took 4 bases from V and 6 from J; bases not matched to a gene: 14. CDR3 length: 18 amino acids. For the CDR3, the DNA is TGTGCCAGCAGCTCCCCACTTGGGGGGACTAGCGGAGTCAATGAGCAGTTCTTC. Translation: CASSSPLGGTSGVNEQFF.

The J gene is TRBJ2-1, the V gene TRBV27; 12 bases are shared with TRBD1. Germline V gene sequence: CDR1 MNHEY, CDR2 SMNVEV (reference sequence). The CDR3 loop spans 13 amino acids. The V segment lost 6 bases and the J segment 8 bases; nucleotides outside the gene matches: 2. Here the CDR3 reads CASRGQGAYEQFF. The CDR3, as DNA: TGTGCCAGCAGGGGACAGGGGGCTTATGAGCAGTTCTTC.

This clone was picked up many times. The chain joins TRBV7-8 to TRBJ2-3; tentative D call: TRBD1 (5 bases). Germline values: CDR1 SGHVS, CDR2 FQNEAQ. The CDR3 contains 14 residues. V was cut by 8 bases and J by 5 bases, with 17 bases left in between. CDR3 DNA sequence: TGTGCCAGCGGGGCCCTAGGATACCAAGATACGCAGTATTTT. Translation: CASGALGYQDTQYF.

The V call is TRBV5-1, the J call TRBJ2-7; no firm D call. The CDR3 is 13 residues long. Trimming removed 0 bases from V and 3 bases from J, with 7 bases in between. Germline CDR1 reads SGHRS; CDR2 reads YFSETQ. CDR3 region: CASSLDYIYEQYF. CDR3 coding DNA: TGCGCCAGCAGCTTGGACTATATCTACGAGCAGTACTTC.

The chain recombines TRBV19 with TRBJ1-5, with D perhaps matching TRBD1 (6 bases). The V end was cut by 5 bases, the J end by 0 bases, with 11 bases between. The CDR3 contains 15 residues. The germline CDR1 and CDR2 sequences are LNHDA and SQIVND (reference sequence). The CDR3 loop is CASSPRGFSNQPQHF. CDR3 coding DNA: TGTGCCAGTAGTCCCAGGGGTTTTAGCAATCAGCCCCAGCATTTT.

The chain links TRBV5-1 to TRBJ2-2; D remains ambiguous. Trimming stripped 2 bases from V and 4 bases from J, with 12 bases between. CDR1 is SGHRS, CDR2 YFSETQ, per germline. This CDR3 has 15 residues. Written as DNA, the CDR3 is TGCGCCAGCAGCTTTCTAGTTAGTCCCACCGGGGAGCTGTTTTTT. It specifies CASSFLVSPTGELFF.

This chain links TRBV4-1 with TRBJ2-5; 9 bases fit TRBD2. This CDR3 has 18 residues. V gave up 3 bases and J gave up 4 bases; unmatched junction bases: 15. CDR1 and CDR2 (germline): MGHRA, YSYEKL. For the CDR3, the DNA is TGCGCCAGCAGCCAGGTGGGACTAGCTGCCCTAGGGGGAGAGACCCAGTACTTC. The encoded protein is CASSQVGLAALGGETQYF.

The chain carries TRBV5-8 and TRBJ1-5; the match to TRBD1 covers 7 bases. Germline-derived CDR1 and CDR2 are SGHTS and YDEGEE. This CDR3 comprises 15 residues. The ends lost 4 bases at V and 9 bases at J; junction bases unmatched: 13. CDR3 loop: CASSPGTDSGRPQHF. Here the CDR3 DNA reads TGTGCCAGCAGCCCCGGGACAGACTCCGGTCGGCCCCAGCATTTT.

The chain has TRBV15 and TRBJ2-2; the match to TRBD1 covers 9 bases. Trimming cost V 8 bases and J 6 bases; bases outside gene matches: 13. This CDR3 has 16 residues. CDR1 LNHNV and CDR2 YYDKDF come from the germline V gene (reference sequence). CDR3 coding DNA: TGTGCCACCCTTAGTAGGGACAGGGCCATTGCCGGGGAGCTGTTTTTT. The encoded protein is CATLSRDRAIAGELFF.

The rearrangement uses TRBV6-5 and TRBJ2-5, with TRBD2 matching 8 bases. Germline V gene lookup returns CDR1 MNHEY and CDR2 SVGAGI. V lost 4 bases and J lost 7; bases outside the gene matches: 11. The CDR3 contains 15 residues. CDR3 in amino acids: CASSSGGESKVTQYF. The DNA for the CDR3 is TGTGCCAGCAGTTCGGGGGGGGAATCCAAGGTGACCCAGTACTTC.

The chain employs TRBV7-6 and TRBJ2-1; D may be TRBD2 (5 bases). Germline-derived CDR1 and CDR2 are SGHVS and FNYEAQ. This CDR3 region has 16 residues. V was cut by 5 bases and J by 0 bases, with 14 bases left in between. In DNA form, the CDR3 reads TGTGCCAGCAGCCCCTCGGGATCAAACTCCTACAATGAGCAGTTCTTC. The encoded protein is CASSPSGSNSYNEQFF.